Listed below are T cell receptor beta chains from one sample, sequenced in a study of T cells in Graves' hyperthyroidism and ophthalmopathy. One entry per CDR3 protein, called by TCRdb with MiXCR from the multiplex PCR reads. The repertoire holds roughly 740,000 distinct CDR3 sequences, with roughly 15% as singletons. Sequences were obtained from blood. Receptor source: a man between 18 and 29 years old with Graves' hyperthyroidism. Both conserved end residues are part of each CDR3. The order of the fields is V gene, clone size, J gene, CDR3 protein. Clone size appears in some rows only: once, few, many, or a class for an expanded clone.

>TRBV3-1|.|TRBJ1-6
CASSQRRGNSPLHF
>TRBV6-1|.|TRBJ2-1
CASNPVLSHNEQFF
>TRBV3-1|.|TRBJ2-5
CASSQESAEETQYF
>TRBV24-1|few|TRBJ1-2
CATSPRDKGSGYTF
>TRBV29-1|.|TRBJ2-1
CSVEKQAPEQFF
>TRBV19|many|TRBJ2-5
CASSLGLPPETQYF
>TRBV5-1|.|TRBJ2-1
CASSLALAGAPDNEQFF
>TRBV2|many|TRBJ2-3
CASSERTLAGGSDTQYF
>TRBV12-3/TRBV12-4|many|TRBJ1-2
CASTTGRGFPTF
>TRBV4-2|.|TRBJ2-7
CASSQLSASGLTYEQYF
>TRBV19|.|TRBJ2-3
CATQAGGFTDTQYF
>TRBV15|.|TRBJ2-7
CATSRDPGDEQYF
>TRBV5-6|few|TRBJ2-5
CASSLGARGRTHLWETQYF
>TRBV12-3/TRBV12-4|many|TRBJ2-1
CASSPLGLAGRRVGNEQFF
>TRBV29-1|.|TRBJ2-7
CSVEDRSEQYF
>TRBV6-1|few|TRBJ2-1
CASRAGGTSGSGEQFF